Here is one TCR beta chain with its context. The data stem from a study of PD-L1 blockade in urothelial cancer. Study-level information: The year 2014 saw patients start atezolizumab, 1,200 mg intravenously every 3 weeks. Median T cell yield per blood sample was about 140,000 cells.

Synthetic spike-ins, TCR analog templates, were added into each PCR. Generated by immunoSEQ multiplex PCR, the TCRdb table keeps only in-frame clones and is missing some. Counted here are 32,000 or so clones, roughly 84% occurring once; the ten biggest clones make up around 14%. Time point of the sample: pretreatment peripheral blood. Each patient gave between 1 and 8 samples of peripheral blood mononuclear cells, which were collected pretreatment and during treatment. V lost 3 bases and J lost 8, with 11 bases in between. CDR3 size: 13 residues. Germline values: CDR1 LNHDA, CDR2 SQIVND (reference sequence).

The material was PBMCs, obtained around atezolizumab (anti-PD-L1) treatment. This receptor was taken from a man between 60 and 70 years old with urothelial cancer. The V and J genes are TRBV19 and TRBJ2-1; TRBD2 is a possible D gene (5 bases). CDR3 DNA sequence: TGTGCCAGTAGTATCAGGATGGAGGATGAGCAGTTCTTC. This sequence encodes CASSIRMEDEQFF.